This section outlines one T cell receptor beta chain sequence together with its context. From germline, CDR1 is LGHDT and CDR2 YNNKEL (reference sequence). V shed 2 bases and J shed 0 bases, with 7 bases lying between them. The CDR3 has 14 amino acids. This sample is part of a study of blood T cells in healthy people across ages. Whole-study context: Using template switching, researchers captured about one barcoded beta molecule for each two T cells.

A second PCR of roughly 7 to 11 cycles used a sample-barcoded 5' primer and a J-beta primer mix. TCRdb ran MiXCR on the 5' RACE reads and lists one entry per CDR3 protein. The table has around 940,000 distinct CDR3 sequences, just over 50% seen once. The chain uses TRBV3-1 and TRBJ1-2; D uncertain. The material sequenced was blood. This sequence originates from a woman aged 60-75 years in good health. CDR3 protein: CASSQQIANYGYTF. Written as DNA, the CDR3 is TGTGCCAGCAGCCAACAGATAGCTAACTATGGCTACACCTTC.